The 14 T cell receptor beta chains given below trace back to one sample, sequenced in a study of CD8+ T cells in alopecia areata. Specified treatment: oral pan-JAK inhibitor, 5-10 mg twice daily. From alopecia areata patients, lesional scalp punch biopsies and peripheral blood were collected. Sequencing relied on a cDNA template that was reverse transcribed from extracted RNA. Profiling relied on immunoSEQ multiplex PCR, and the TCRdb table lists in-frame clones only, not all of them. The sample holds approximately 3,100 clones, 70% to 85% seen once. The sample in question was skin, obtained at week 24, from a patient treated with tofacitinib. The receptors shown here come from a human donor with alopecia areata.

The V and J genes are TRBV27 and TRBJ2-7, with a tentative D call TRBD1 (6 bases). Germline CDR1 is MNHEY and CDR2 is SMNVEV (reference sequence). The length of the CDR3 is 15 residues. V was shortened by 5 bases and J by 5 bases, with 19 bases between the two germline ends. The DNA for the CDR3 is TGTGCCAGCAGTCCCAGAATCTCGGACAGCGACGAGCAGTACTTC. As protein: CASSPRISDSDEQYF.

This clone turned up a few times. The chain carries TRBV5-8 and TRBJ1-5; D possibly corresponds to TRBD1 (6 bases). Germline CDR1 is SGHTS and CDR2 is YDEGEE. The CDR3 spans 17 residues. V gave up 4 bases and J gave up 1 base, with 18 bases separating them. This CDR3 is CASSQVLGQGSNQPQHF. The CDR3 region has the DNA TGTGCCAGCAGCCAAGTGCTAGGCCAGGGGAGCAATCAGCCCCAGCATTTT.

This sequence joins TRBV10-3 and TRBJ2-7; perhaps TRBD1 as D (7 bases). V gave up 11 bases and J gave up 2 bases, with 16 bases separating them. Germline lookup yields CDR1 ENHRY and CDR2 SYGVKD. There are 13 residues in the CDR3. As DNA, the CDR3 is TGTGCCGTCTTGGCCAGGGGGGCCTACGAGCAGTACTTC. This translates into CAVLARGAYEQYF.

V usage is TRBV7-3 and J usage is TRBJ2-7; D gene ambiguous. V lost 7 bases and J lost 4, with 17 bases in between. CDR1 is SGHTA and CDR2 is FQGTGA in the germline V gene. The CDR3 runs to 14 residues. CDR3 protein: CASTSYGPGYEQYF. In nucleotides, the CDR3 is TGTGCCAGCACCAGCTACGGACCTGGTTACGAGCAGTACTTC. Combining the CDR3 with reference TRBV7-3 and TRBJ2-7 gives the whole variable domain GAGVSQTPSNKVTEKGKYVELRCDPISGHTALYWYRQSLGQGPEFLIYFQGTGAADDSGLPNDRFFAVRPEGSVSTLKIQRTERGDSAVYLCASTSYGPGYEQYFGPGTRLTVT.

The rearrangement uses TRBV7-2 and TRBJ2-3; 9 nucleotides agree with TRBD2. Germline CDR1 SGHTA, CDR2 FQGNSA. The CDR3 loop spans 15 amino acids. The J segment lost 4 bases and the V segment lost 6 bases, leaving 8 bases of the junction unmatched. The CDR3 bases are TGTGCCAGCAGTTATAGCGGGGGCCTTGCAGATACGCAGTATTTT. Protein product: CASSYSGGLADTQYF.

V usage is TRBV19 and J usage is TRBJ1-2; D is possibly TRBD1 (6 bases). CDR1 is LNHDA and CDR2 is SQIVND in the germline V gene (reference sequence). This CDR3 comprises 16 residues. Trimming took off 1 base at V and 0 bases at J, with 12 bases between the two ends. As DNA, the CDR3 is TGTGCCAGTAGTATAGGCAGGGGCCCTCCTAACTATGGCTACACCTTC. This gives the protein CASSIGRGPPNYGYTF. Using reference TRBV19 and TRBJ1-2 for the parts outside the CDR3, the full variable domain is DGGITQSPKYLFRKEGQNVTLSCEQNLNHDAMYWYRQDPGQGLRLIYYSQIVNDFQKGDIAEGYSVSREKKESFPLTVTSAQKNPTAFYLCASSIGRGPPNYGYTFGSGTRLTVV.

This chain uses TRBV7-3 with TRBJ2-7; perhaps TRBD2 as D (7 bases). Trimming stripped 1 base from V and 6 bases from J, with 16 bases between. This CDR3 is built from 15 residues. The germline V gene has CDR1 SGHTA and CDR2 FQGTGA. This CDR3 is CASSLNGGPGSEQYF. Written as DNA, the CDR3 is TGTGCCAGCAGCTTAAACGGGGGGCCCGGAAGCGAGCAGTACTTC.

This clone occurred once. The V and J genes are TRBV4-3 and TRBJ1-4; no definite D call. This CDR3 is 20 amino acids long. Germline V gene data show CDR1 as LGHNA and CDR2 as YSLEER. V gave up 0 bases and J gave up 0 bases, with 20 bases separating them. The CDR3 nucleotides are TGCGCCAGCAGCCAAGATTCCACTTGGCAGGCGGTAGCAACTAATGAAAAACTGTTTTTT. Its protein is CASSQDSTWQAVATNEKLFF.

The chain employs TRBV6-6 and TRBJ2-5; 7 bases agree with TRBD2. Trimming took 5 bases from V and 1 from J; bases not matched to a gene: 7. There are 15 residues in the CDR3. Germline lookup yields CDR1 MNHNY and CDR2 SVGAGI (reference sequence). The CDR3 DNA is TGTGCCAGCAGTCCCGGGGGGACGAGCCAAGAGACCCAGTACTTC. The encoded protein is CASSPGGTSQETQYF.

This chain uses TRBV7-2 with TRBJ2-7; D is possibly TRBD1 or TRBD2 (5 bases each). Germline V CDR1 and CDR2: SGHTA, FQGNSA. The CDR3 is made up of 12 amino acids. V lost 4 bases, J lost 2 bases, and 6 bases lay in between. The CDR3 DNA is TGTGCCAGCAGCTCGGGACCCTACGAGCAGTACTTC. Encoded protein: CASSSGPYEQYF.

CDR3 loop: CASTDTGNTIYF. In DNA form, the CDR3 reads TGCGCCAGCACGGACACTGGAAACACCATATATTTT. This rearrangement joins TRBV5-1 to TRBJ1-3; TRBD1 might be the D (5 bases). The CDR3 loop spans 12 amino acids. V gave up 6 bases and J gave up 2 bases, with 6 bases separating them. The germline CDR1 and CDR2 sequences are SGHRS and YFSETQ.

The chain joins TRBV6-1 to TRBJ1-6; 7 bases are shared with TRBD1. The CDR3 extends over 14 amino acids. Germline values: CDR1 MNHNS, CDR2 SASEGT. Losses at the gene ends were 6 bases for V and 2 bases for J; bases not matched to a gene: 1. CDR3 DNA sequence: TGTGCCAGCAGAGACAGGGCCTATAATTCACCCCTCCACTTT. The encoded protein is CASRDRAYNSPLHF.

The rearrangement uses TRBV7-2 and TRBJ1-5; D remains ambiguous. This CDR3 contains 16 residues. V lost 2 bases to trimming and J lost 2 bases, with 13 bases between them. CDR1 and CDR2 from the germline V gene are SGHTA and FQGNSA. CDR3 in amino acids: CASSLMPAGGNQPQHF. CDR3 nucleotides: TGTGCCAGCAGCTTAATGCCCGCGGGTGGCAATCAGCCCCAGCATTTT. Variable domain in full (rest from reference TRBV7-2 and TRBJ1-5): GAGVSQSPSNKVTEKGKDVELRCDPISGHTALYWYRQSLGQGLEFLIYFQGNSAPDKSGLPSDRFSAERTGGSVSTLTIQRTQQEDSAVYLCASSLMPAGGNQPQHFGDGTRLSIL.

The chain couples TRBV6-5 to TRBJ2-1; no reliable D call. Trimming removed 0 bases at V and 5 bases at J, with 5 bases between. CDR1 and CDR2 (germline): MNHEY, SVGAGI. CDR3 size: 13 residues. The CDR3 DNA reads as TGTGCCAGCAGTTACTCTGATAACAATGAGCAGTTCTTC. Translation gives CASSYSDNNEQFF.